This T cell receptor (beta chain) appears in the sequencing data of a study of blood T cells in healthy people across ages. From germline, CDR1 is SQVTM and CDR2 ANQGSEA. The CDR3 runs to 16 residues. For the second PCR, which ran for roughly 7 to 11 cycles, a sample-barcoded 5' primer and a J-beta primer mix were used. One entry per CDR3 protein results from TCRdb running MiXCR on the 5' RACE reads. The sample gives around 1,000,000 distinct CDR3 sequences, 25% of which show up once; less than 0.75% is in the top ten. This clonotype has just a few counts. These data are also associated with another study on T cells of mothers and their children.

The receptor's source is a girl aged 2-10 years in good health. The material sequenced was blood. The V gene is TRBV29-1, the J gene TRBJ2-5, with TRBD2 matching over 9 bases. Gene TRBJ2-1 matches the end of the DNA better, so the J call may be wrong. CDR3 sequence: CSVASSAGGLLYEQFF. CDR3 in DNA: TGCAGCGTTGCGTCCTCAGCGGGGGGACTTCTGTATGAGCAGTTCTTC.